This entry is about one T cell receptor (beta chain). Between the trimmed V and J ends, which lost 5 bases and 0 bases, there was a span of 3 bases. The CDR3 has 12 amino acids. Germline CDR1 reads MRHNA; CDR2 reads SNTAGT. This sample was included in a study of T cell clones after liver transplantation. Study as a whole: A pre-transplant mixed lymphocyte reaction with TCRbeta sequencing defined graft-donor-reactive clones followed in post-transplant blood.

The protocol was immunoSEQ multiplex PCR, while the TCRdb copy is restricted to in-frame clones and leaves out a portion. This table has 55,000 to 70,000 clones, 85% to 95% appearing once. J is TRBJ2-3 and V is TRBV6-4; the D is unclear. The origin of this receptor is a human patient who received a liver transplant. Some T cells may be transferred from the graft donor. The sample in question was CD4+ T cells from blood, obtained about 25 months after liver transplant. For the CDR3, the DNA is TGTGCCAGCAGTCGAAGCACAGATACGCAGTATTTT. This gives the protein CASSRSTDTQYF.